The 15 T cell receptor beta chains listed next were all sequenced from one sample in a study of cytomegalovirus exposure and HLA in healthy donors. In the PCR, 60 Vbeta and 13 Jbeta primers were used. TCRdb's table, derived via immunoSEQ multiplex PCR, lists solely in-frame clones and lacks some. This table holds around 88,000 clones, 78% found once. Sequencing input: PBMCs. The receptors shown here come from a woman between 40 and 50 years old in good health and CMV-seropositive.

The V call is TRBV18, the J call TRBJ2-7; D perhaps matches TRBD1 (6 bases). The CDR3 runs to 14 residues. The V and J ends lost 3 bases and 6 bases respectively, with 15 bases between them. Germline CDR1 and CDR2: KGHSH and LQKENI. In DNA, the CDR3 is TGTGCCAGCTCACCCGGACAGAGGCCCAGCGAGCAGTACTTC. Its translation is CASSPGQRPSEQYF.

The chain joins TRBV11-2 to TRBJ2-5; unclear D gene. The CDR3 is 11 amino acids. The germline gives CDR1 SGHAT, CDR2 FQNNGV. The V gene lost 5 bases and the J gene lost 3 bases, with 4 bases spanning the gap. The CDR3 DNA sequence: TGTGCCAGCAGCCCCGAAGAGACCCAGTACTTC. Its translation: CASSPEETQYF.

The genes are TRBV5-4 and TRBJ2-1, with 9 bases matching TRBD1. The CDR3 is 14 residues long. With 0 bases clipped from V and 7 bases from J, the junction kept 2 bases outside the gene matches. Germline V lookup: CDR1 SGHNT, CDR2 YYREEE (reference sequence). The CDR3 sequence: CASSLGQGENEQFF. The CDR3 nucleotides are TGTGCCAGCAGCTTGGGACAGGGGGAAAATGAGCAGTTCTTC.

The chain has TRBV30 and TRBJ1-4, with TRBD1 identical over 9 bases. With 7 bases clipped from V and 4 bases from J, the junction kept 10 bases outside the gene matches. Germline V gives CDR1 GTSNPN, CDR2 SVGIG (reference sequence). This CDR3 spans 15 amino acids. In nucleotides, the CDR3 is TGTGCCTCGAAGAACAGGGGGCCTGTTAATGAAAAACTGTTTTTT. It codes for CASKNRGPVNEKLFF.

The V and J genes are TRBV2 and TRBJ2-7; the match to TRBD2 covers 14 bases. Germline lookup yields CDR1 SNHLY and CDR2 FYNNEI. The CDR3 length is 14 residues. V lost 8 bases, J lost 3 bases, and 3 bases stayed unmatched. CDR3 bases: TGTGCCAGCCAGGGACTAGCGGGAGTCTACGAGCAGTACTTC. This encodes CASQGLAGVYEQYF.

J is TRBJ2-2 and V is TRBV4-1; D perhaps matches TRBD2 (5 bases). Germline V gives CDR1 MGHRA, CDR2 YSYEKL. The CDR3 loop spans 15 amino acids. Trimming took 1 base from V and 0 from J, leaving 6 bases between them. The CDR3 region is CASSQGGANTGELFF. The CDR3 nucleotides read TGCGCCAGCAGCCAAGGGGGAGCGAACACCGGGGAGCTGTTTTTT.

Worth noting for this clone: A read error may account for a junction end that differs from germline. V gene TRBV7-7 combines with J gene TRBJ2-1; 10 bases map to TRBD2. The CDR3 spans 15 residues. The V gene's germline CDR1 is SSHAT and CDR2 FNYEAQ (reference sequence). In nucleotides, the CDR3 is TGTGCTAGCAGCCCGGGACTAGCGTTAATACATGAGCAGTTCTTC. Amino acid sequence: CASSPGLALIHEQFF.

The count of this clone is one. The CDR3 DNA sequence: TGTGCCATCAGTGAGGTGGACAGGGGTTCTGCCGGGGAGCTGTTTTTT. This sequence encodes CAISEVDRGSAGELFF. The rearrangement links TRBV10-3 to TRBJ2-2; 9 bases fit TRBD1. V shed 2 bases, J shed 6 bases, and the junction held 7 bases outside the gene matches. CDR3 length equals 16 residues. Germline CDR1 is ENHRY and CDR2 is SYGVKD.

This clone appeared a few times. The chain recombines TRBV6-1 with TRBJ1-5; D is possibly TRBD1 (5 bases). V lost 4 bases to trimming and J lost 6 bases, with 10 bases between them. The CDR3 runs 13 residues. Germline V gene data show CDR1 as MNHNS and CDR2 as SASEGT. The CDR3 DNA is TGTGCCAGCAGTGGGACAATCGGTCAGCCCCAGCATTTT. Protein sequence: CASSGTIGQPQHF.

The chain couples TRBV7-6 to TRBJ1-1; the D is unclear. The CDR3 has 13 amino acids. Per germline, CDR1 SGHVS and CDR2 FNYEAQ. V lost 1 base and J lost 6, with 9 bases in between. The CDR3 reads CASSLVNGPEAFF. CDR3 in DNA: TGTGCCAGCAGCTTAGTGAATGGCCCTGAAGCTTTCTTT.

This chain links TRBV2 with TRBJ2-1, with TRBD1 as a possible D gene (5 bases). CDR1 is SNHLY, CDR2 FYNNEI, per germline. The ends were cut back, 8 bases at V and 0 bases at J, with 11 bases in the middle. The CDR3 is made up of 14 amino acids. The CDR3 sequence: CASRRQTSYNEQFF. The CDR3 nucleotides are TGTGCCAGCCGAAGACAGACCTCCTACAATGAGCAGTTCTTC.

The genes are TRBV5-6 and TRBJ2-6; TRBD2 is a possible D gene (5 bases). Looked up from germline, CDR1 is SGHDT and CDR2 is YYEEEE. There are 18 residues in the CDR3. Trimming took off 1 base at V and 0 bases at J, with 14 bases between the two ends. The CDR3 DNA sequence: TGTGCCAGCAGCTTGTCCCAGCAACTAGTCTCTGGGGCCAACGTCCTGACTTTC. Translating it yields CASSLSQQLVSGANVLTF.

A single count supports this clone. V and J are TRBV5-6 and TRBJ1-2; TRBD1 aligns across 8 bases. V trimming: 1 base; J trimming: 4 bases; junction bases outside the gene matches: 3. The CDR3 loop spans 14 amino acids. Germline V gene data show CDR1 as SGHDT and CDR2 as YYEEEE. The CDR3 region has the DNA TGTGCCAGCAGCTTGCAGGGGGCGGTCTATGGCTACACCTTC. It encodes CASSLQGAVYGYTF.

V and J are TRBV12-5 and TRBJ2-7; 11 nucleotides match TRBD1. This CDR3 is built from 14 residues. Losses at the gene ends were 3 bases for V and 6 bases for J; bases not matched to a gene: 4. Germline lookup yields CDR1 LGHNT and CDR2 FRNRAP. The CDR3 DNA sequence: TGTGCTAGTGGTTTAACGGACAGGGGGCGCGAGCAGTACTTC. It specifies CASGLTDRGREQYF.

The CDR3 here is CASKVPKSGRLGGEQYF. DNA for the CDR3: TGCGCCAGCAAGGTCCCAAAAAGCGGGAGGTTAGGAGGGGAGCAGTACTTC. This rearrangement joins TRBV5-1 to TRBJ2-7; TRBD2 aligns across 9 bases. The CDR3 consists of 17 residues. Germline CDR1 reads SGHRS; CDR2 reads YFSETQ. V lost 6 bases, J lost 7 bases, and 20 bases stayed unmatched.